This TCR beta chain came from a study of identical twins. MiXCR, applied by TCRdb to the 5' RACE reads, yields one record per CDR3 protein. The sample shows hundreds of thousands of distinct CDR3 sequences, approximately 18% of them seen only once. The germline CDR1 and CDR2 sequences are MNHEY and SVGAGI. The CDR3 totals 14 residues. V was trimmed by 4 bases and J by 0 bases, leaving 6 bases between them. This clonotype was seen only a few times. Its target is not known. The study's findings and limits: Partial confounding of zero-insertion analyses by invariant MAIT and iNKT cells was possible.

Healthy Caucasian individuals made up all the donors. The same data also went into a second study, on T cells expressing NK-cell markers. That study adds: Of eight sequenced donors, seven were HCMV-seropositive and one HCMV-seronegative.

The TCR originated in a woman under 30 in good health. Specimen: PBMCs. The genes are TRBV6-5 and TRBJ1-4, with D unresolved. The CDR3 reads CASSSEATNEKLFF. In nucleotides, the CDR3 is TGTGCCAGCAGTTCAGAAGCAACTAATGAAAAACTGTTTTTT.